This T cell receptor (beta chain) was obtained from a study of immune heterogeneity within non-small cell lung tumors (dated by TCRdb to 2017 to 2018). Some background on the complete study: By histology, the tumors were several squamous cell carcinomas, more than nine non-squamous carcinomas and 1 tumor not otherwise specified. To examine intratumoral immune heterogeneity, the study used whole-exome sequencing, RNA-seq and TCR beta repertoire sequencing on multiple spatially distinct regions of each NSCLC tumor. Transcriptome data were available for just roughly 40 loci from about twelve patients, whereas TCR repertoire analysis spanned fewer than 65 tumor loci from approximately 14 patients. For mutant peptides 8 to 11 amino acids long, netMHCpan-3.0 predicted neoantigen binding to the HLA alleles of each patient.

General study outcomes and caveats: High-frequency TCR beta clonotypes were found to be largely distinct between individual patients. Within a given patient, the same dominant CDR3B clonotypes showed up repeatedly across loci, although different tumor locations also carried unique high-frequency clones. Local T-cell repertoire clonality showed a statistically significant but moderate positive correlation with local tumor mutational burden (R around 0.35).

Deletion took 0 bases off V and 2 bases off J, with a span of 4 bases between the germline ends. The CDR3 starts with the cysteine, ends with the phenylalanine, and has 13 residues. Here the CDR3 DNA is all that survives: 39 bases in frame from base 1. This clonotype appeared a few times. Its antigen target is currently unknown. No base-level quality is on record; no much larger clone is a single base apart. The TCR template was genomic DNA extracted from bulk tumor tissue, and around 610 ng of gDNA was amplified for each sample. During surgery, multiple biopsies were taken from each primary tumor, with sampling sites spaced as far apart as possible within the tumor mass. The study cohort was described as untreated and was composed of newly diagnosed NSCLC cases undergoing curative surgery. The samples came from 15 or so patients with newly diagnosed non-small cell lung cancer who were having surgery intended to be curative. The resected tumor masses were reviewed by two independent pathologists. Only DNA and RNA samples of high quality went on to sequencing.

A multiplex PCR system amplified the TCR beta CDR3 region, with a first 10-cycle round using 32 V-gene forward and 13 J-gene reverse primers. The first PCR round was done with a QIAGEN Multiplex PCR Kit, and the primer sequences were filed in Chinese patent CN105087789A. A second PCR round added Illumina universal primers using the Phusion High-Fidelity PCR Kit. Sequencing of the TCR libraries was done on the Illumina HiSeq X Ten platform in paired-end mode with a 151 bp read length. The study's processing was this. Cutadapt was used to discard reads without multiplex PCR primers, PEAR merged the read pairs, and MiXCR with default settings called the CDR3 regions. Repertoire diversity used Shannon entropy, and clonality was computed as one minus Shannon entropy divided by ln of productive unique sequence count. Clonotypes present at frequencies of at least 0.5% were defined as dominant or high-frequency T-cell clones. TCRdb took the public reads, trimmed them with fastp at Q25, ran MiXCR for clone calling and kept in-frame beta chains. Entries that share a CDR3 protein sequence are merged under the most common genes and DNA. Here the V and J calls rest on TCRdb's processing, not on the authors' analysis. Present in this sample are 2,500 to 3,500 distinct CDR3 sequences, approximately 53% of which were seen just once. The ten largest account for around 9.9% of the sample.

The chain joins TRBV12-3 or TRBV12-4 to TRBJ1-2, with the identity of the D gene unclear. The TCR originated in a man aged 65-85 years with non-small cell lung cancer. The sequencing sample was made of lung tumor tissue. The CDR3 protein is CASSLAGNYGYTF. The DNA sequence follows: TGTGCCAGCAGTTTAGCAGGAAACTATGGCTACACCTTC.